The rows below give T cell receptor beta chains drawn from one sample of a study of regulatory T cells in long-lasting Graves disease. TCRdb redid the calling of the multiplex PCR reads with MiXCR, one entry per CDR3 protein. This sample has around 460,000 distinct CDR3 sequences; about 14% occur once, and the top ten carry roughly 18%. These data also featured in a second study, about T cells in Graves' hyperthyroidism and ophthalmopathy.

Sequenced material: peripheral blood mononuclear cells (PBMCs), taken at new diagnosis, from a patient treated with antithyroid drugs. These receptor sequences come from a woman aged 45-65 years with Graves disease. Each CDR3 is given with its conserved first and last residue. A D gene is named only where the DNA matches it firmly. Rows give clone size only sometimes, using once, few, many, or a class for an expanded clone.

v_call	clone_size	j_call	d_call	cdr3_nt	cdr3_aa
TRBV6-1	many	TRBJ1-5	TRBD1	TGTGCCAGCGGGACAGGGGTGGGCAATCAGCCCCAGCATTTT	CASGTGVGNQPQHF
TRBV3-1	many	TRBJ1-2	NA	TGTGCCAGCAGTTCAGGGGACTATGGCTACACCTTC	CASSSGDYGYTF
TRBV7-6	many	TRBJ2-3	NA	TGTGCCAGCAGCTTAGCGGTGGGGTTCACAGATACGCAGTATTTT	CASSLAVGFTDTQYF
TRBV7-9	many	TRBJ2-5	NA	TGTGCCAGCAGCTTGGAGCTGTACCAAGAGACCCAGTACTTC	CASSLELYQETQYF
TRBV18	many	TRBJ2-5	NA	TGTGCCAGCTCACCAGGCAGGCGACAAGAGACCCAGTACTTC	CASSPGRRQETQYF
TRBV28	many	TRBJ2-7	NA	TGTGCCAGCAGTTTAGGGGGGCAGGTGTACGAGCAGTACTTC	CASSLGGQVYEQYF
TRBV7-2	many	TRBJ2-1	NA	TGTGCCAGCAGCCCCGGACAATACAATGAGCAGTTCTTC	CASSPGQYNEQFF
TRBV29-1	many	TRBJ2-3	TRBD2	TGCAGCGTGGATGGACTAGCGGGACACACAGATACGCAGTATTTT	CSVDGLAGHTDTQYF
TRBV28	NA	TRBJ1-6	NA	TGTGCCAGCAGCCTAGAGGGGGTTCACTATTCACCCCTCCACTTT	CASSLEGVHYSPLHF
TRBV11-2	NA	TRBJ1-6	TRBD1	TGTGCCAGCAGCTTGTACAGGGGCAATTCACCCCTCCACTTT	CASSLYRGNSPLHF
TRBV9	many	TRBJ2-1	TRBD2	TGTGCCAGCAGCGCGGCAACTAGCGGGAAGTACAATGAGCAGTTCTTC	CASSAATSGKYNEQFF
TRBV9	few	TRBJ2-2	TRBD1	TGTGCCAGCAGCGTAGAGGGACAGGCTTTCAACACCGGGGAGCTGTTTTTT	CASSVEGQAFNTGELFF
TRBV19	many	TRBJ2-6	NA	TGTGCCAGTACCTTCACAGGGTTGGCTGGGGCCAACGTCCTGACTTTC	CASTFTGLAGANVLTF
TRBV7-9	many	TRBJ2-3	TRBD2	TGTGCCAGCAGCCCCCCGACTAGCGGGAGAGGGAGCACAGATACGCAGTATTTT	CASSPPTSGRGSTDTQYF
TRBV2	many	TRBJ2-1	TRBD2	TGTGCCAGCAGTGACCCTCTACTAGCGGGAGGGCGATATGAGCAGTTCTTC	CASSDPLLAGGRYEQFF
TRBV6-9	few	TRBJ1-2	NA	TGTGCCAGCAGTTTTGAAGGCTACACCTTC	CASSFEGYTF
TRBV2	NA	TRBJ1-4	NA	TGTGCCAGCAAAGGATTGCAGGGTAAAAATGAAAAACTGTTTTTT	CASKGLQGKNEKLFF
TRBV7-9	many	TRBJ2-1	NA	TGTGCCAGCAGCTTAGTAGGCGGGTACAATGAGCAGTTCTTC	CASSLVGGYNEQFF
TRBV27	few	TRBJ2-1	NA	TGTGCCAACCAGCGGAGTAGCTCCTACAATGAGCAGTTCTTC	CANQRSSSYNEQFF
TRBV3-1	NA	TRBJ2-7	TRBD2	TGTGCCAGCAGCCTACCCGGGATTAGCGGGACCCCCAGCGAGCAGTACTTC	CASSLPGISGTPSEQYF
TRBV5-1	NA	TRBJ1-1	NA	TGCGCCAGCAGCTCCCCCTCGTGGGGCGGCGGAACTGAAGCTTTCTTT	CASSSPSWGGGTEAFF
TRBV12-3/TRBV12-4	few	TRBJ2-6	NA	TGTGCCAGCCGATACTCTGGGGCCAACGTCCTGACTTTC	CASRYSGANVLTF
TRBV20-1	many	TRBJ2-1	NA	TGCAGTCCAGACAGTTCCTCCTACAATGAGCAGTTCTTC	CSPDSSSYNEQFF
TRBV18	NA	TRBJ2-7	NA	TGTGCCAGCTCATTGCAGGGGCAGGGGTACGAGCAGTACTTC	CASSLQGQGYEQYF
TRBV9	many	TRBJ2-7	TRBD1	TGTGCCAGCAGCCCAGGGACAGGTCCCTCCTACGAGCAGTACTTC	CASSPGTGPSYEQYF
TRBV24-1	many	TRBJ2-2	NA	TGTGCCACCAGTGATTCCCGGGCCGGCGGGGTTCCCGGGGAGCTGTTTTTT	CATSDSRAGGVPGELFF
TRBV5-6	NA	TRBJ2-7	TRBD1	TGTGCCAGCAGCACCGGGACAGCCTACTACGAGCAGTACTTC	CASSTGTAYYEQYF
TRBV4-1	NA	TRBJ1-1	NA	TGCGCCAGCAGCCACCGACAGAAGTCTCTCCTCTCTGAAGCTTTCTTT	CASSHRQKSLLSEAFF
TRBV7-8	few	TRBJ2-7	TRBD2	TGTGCCAGCAAAAAATTTAGCGGGAGAAGTAACGAGCAGTACTTC	CASKKFSGRSNEQYF
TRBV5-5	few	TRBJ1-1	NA	TGTGCCAGCAGCTTGGGTAGTATAGAGAACACTGAAGCTTTCTTT	CASSLGSIENTEAFF
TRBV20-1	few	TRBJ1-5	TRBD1	TGCAGTGCGCCCCTACAGGGGTGGGATCAGCCCCAGCATTTT	CSAPLQGWDQPQHF
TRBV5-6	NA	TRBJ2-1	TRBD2	TGTGCCAGCAGCTTGGCTAGCGGGAGGTATGATGAGCAGTTCTTC	CASSLASGRYDEQFF
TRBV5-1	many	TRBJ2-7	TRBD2	TGCGCCAGCAGCTTGCAAGCGGGGGGATCCTACGAGCAGTACTTC	CASSLQAGGSYEQYF
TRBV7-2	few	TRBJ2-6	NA	TGTGCCAGCAGCGAGGTGACAAGTGGGATTTATCCTGGGGCCAACGTCCTGACTTTC	CASSEVTSGIYPGANVLTF
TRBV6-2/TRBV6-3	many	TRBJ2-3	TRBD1	TGTGCCAGCAGTGAACAGGGGGCGGCCAATGTCGCAGATACGCAGTATTTT	CASSEQGAANVADTQYF
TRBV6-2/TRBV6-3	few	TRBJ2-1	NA	TGTGCCAGCCTGGGAGAGAGTTACAATGAGCAGTTCTTC	CASLGESYNEQFF
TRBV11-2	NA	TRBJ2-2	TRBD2	TGTGCCAGCAGCCCGAACCTACTAGCGGGAGGGGGGAAGCGTGCCGGGGAGCTGTTTTTT	CASSPNLLAGGGKRAGELFF
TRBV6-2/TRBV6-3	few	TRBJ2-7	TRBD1	TGTGCCAGCAGTTACGATGGGACAGTCTACGAGCAGTACTTC	CASSYDGTVYEQYF
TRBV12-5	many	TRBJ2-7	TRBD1	TGTGCTAGTGGTACGGCCGGGACAGACACCTACGAGCAGTACTTC	CASGTAGTDTYEQYF
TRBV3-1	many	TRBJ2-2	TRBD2	TGTGCCAGCAGCCCTAGGACTAGCGGGAGGGCCGGCGGCACCGGGGAGCTGTTTTTT	CASSPRTSGRAGGTGELFF
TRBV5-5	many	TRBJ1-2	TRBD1	TGTGCCAGCAGCGTCGACAGGGGCTATGGCTACACCTTC	CASSVDRGYGYTF
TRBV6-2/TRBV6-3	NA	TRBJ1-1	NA	TGTGCCAGCAGTCCCCGACAGTTTGTGAACACTGAAGCTTTCTTT	CASSPRQFVNTEAFF
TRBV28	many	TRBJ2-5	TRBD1	TGTGCCAGCAGTGGATCATCCGGGACAGCTTTCCAAGAGACCCAGTACTTC	CASSGSSGTAFQETQYF
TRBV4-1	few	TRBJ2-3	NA	TGCGCCAGCAGCCAAAGGCCCGGGATCAGGACAGATACGCAGTATTTT	CASSQRPGIRTDTQYF
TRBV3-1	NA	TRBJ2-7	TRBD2	TGTGCCAGCAGCCAAGATCTTGGGACTAGCGGGAGGGCCCACGAGCAGTACTTC	CASSQDLGTSGRAHEQYF
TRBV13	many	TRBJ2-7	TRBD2	TGTGCCAGCAGCCCTGGGACTAGCGGGAGGGCCATCTACGAGCAGTACTTC	CASSPGTSGRAIYEQYF
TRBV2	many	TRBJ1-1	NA	TGTGCCAGCACAGTCCAGAACACTGAAGCTTTCTTT	CASTVQNTEAFF
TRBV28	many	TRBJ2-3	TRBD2	TGTGCCAGCAGGGAAGCGGGAGGGGGCACAGATACGCAGTATTTT	CASREAGGGTDTQYF
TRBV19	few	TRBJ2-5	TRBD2	TGTGCCAGTAGAGGAGGACTAGCGACCCAAGAGACCCAGTACTTC	CASRGGLATQETQYF
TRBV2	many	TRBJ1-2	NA	TGTGCCAGCTTCCTCGATGGCTACACCTTC	CASFLDGYTF
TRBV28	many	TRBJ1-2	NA	TGTGCCAGCAGTTCAGCAGGGGCCGGCTACACCTTC	CASSSAGAGYTF
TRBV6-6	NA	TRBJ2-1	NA	TGTGCCAGCAGTTACTCGACTACCTACAATGAGCAGTTCTTC	CASSYSTTYNEQFF
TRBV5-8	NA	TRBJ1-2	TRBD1	TGTGCCAGCAGCGGGACAGTTTCCTATGGCTACACCTTC	CASSGTVSYGYTF
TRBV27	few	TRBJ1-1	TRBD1	TGTGCCAGCAGCCCCAGGGGGCGGGTAGGCACTGAAGCTTTCTTT	CASSPRGRVGTEAFF
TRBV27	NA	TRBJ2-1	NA	TGTGCCGGCAGTCCCGACGGGAGCTCCTACAATGAGCAGTTCTTC	CAGSPDGSSYNEQFF
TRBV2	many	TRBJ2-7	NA	TGTGCCAGCGAGACAACCCGAAGGGCGGGGGCCCCCTACGAGCAGTACTTC	CASETTRRAGAPYEQYF
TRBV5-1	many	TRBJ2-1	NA	TGCGCCAGCAGCTTGCCCGATAATACAGGGTTGGGTGAGCAGTTCTTC	CASSLPDNTGLGEQFF
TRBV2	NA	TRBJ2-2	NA	TGTGCCAGCAGTGCCCCGACGGCGAACACCGGGGAGCTGTTTTTT	CASSAPTANTGELFF
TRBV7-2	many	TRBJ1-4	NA	TGTGCCAGCAGCTTAGTCAGAATTAATGAAAAACTGTTTTTT	CASSLVRINEKLFF
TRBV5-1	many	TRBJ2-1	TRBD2	TGCGCCAGCAGCCCGCGACTAGCGGCTGGCGATGAGCAGTTCTTC	CASSPRLAAGDEQFF